This T cell receptor beta chain was recovered during a study of blood T cell repertoires in COVID-19 (dated by TCRdb to the early 2020s). In the study overall: Collaborator samples came from the United States, Italy and Spain and covered acute and convalescent phases of COVID-19. Where available, HLA class I and class II types were taken from metadata supplied by the sample provider and were not determined by assay-based typing. The dataset comprised deeply sampled blood TCRbeta repertoires from subjects exposed to, actively infected with, or recovered from COVID-19. Samples were obtained from the ongoing ImmuneRACE study (first 160 participants) and from roughly 1,300 subjects provided by 6 global collaborators. The sample metadata nearly always contained a de-identified subject ID, COVID-19 status, age in years and sex. The repertoires were made available in a free public database intended to serve as a resource for research on the immune response to SARS-CoV-2. The prospective study material was composed of cDNA or gDNA derived from T cells, B-cell-depleted T cells, or PBMCs.

Comments on this clone: Its cognate antigen has yet to be identified. Base qualities were left out, and no much larger clone turns up one base away.

TCRbeta CDR3 regions were amplified from genomic DNA by means of the immunoSEQ Assay, a bias-controlled multiplex PCR. The original methods were these. The number of nucleated cells in each sample was estimated by amplification of reference gene primers within the assay. Sequence reads were collapsed and filtered to measure the absolute abundance of every unique TCRbeta CDR3 rearrangement. Productive Simpson clonality was computed per sample as the square root of Simpson's diversity index over productive rearrangements. In its TCRdb copy, this immuneACCESS table keeps in-frame sequences only and misses some clones. Where compared with another copy, unresolved V genes explain less than half of these, and the others have no known cause. V and J calls and clone size follow that table, whereas D and trimming were derived from the DNA. The sample table contains approximately 300,000 clones; only one count was recorded for around 90% of them. Approximately 4.7% of the sample lies in the top ten.

V is pruned by 5 bases and J by 2 bases, leaving 7 bases of the junction without a gene match. Including cysteine and phenylalanine, the CDR3 has 15 amino acids. Solely the CDR3 DNA is kept, with 45 bases framed from the first base. CDR1 and CDR2 are read off the germline V gene as SGHRS and YFSETQ. The full study reports these points: The quantity of clinical and demographic metadata differed by source and by participant and was supplied without curation.

Participants in the prospective study were enrolled through a virtual design, were aged roughly 18 to 90 years, and lived in 24 United States geographic areas. In the prospective study, participants were assigned to cohorts based on the clinical history participants reported in a screening survey and a study questionnaire. For ImmuneRACE Cohort 3, a participant was defined as recovered based on two consecutive negative NP/OP PCR tests, clearance by a healthcare professional, or resolution of symptoms. In the prospective study, whole blood, serum and a nasopharyngeal or oropharyngeal swab were collected from each participant by mobile phlebotomists. Additional blood draws and questionnaires over an approximately two-month period could optionally be provided by prospective study participants. Before DNA extraction, blood samples from the prospective study were shipped at room temperature or frozen.

The TCR was taken from a man in his sixties who had recovered from COVID-19. The specimen sequenced was PBMCs or T cells enriched from blood (not recorded which). This chain joins TRBV5-1 to TRBJ2-7; a stretch of 10 junction bases matches TRBD1. The CDR3 region reads CASRTAGTGAYEQYF. The nucleotide sequence is given as TGCGCCAGCAGAACCGCAGGGACAGGGGCCTACGAGCAGTACTTC.